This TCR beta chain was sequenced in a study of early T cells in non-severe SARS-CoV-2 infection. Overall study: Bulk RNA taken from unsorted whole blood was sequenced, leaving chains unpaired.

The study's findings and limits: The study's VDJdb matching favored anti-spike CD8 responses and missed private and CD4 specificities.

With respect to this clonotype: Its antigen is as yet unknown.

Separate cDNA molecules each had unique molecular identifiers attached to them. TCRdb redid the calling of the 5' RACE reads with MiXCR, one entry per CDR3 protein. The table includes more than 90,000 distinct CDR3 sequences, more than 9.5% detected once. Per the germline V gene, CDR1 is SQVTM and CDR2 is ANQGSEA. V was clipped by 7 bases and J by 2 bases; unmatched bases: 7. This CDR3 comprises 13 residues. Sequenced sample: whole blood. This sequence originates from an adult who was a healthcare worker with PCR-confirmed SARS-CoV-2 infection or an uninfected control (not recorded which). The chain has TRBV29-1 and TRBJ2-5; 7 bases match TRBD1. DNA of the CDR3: TGCAGCGCCTTTCGACAGGGTCAAGAGACCCAGTACTTC. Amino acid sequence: CSAFRQGQETQYF.